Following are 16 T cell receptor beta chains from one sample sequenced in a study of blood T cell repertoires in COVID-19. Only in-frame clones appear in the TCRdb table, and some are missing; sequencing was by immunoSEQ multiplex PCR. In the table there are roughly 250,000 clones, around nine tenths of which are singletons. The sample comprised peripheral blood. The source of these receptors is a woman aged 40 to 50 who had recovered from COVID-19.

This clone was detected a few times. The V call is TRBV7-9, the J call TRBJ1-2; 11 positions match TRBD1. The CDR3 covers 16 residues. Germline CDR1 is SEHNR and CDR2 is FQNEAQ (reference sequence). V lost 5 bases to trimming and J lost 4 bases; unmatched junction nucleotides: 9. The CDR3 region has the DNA TGTGCCAGCAGCGTCTACCGGGACAGGGGGACCTATGGCTACACCTTC. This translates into CASSVYRDRGTYGYTF. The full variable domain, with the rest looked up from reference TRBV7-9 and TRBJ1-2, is DTGVSQNPRHKITKRGQNVTFRCDPISEHNRLYWYRQTLGQGPEFLTYFQNEAQLEKSRLLSDRFSAERPKGSFSTLEIQRTEQGDSAMYLCASSVYRDRGTYGYTFGSGTRLTVV.

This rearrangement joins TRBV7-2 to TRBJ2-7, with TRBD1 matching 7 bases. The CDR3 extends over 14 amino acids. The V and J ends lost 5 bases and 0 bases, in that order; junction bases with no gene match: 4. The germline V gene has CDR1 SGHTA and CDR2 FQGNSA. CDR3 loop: CASSPGTVSYEQYF. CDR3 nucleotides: TGTGCCAGCAGCCCCGGGACAGTCTCCTACGAGCAGTACTTC.

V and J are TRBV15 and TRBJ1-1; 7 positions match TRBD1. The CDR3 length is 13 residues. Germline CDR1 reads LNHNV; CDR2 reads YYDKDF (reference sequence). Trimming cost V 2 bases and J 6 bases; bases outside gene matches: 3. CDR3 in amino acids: CATSRQGVPEAFF. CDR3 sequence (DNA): TGTGCCACCAGCAGACAGGGGGTGCCTGAAGCTTTCTTT. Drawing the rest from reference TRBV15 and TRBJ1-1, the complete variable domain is DAMVIQNPRYQVTQFGKPVTLSCSQTLNHNVMYWYQQKSSQAPKLLFHYYDKDFNNEADTPDNFQSRRPNTSFCFLDIRSPGLGDTAMYLCATSRQGVPEAFFGQGTRLTVV.

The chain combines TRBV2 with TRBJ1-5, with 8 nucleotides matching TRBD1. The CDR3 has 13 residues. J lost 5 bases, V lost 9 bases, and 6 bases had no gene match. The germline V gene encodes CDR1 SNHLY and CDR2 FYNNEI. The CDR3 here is CASRTGGYQPQHF. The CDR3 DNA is TGTGCCAGTCGTACAGGGGGTTATCAGCCCCAGCATTTT.

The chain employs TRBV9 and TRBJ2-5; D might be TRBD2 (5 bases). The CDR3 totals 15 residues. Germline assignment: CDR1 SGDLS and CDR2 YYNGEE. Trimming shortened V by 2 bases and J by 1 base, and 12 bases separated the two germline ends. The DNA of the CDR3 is TGTGCCAGCAGCGTCTCCCAGAGGGTCCAAGAGACCCAGTACTTC. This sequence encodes CASSVSQRVQETQYF.

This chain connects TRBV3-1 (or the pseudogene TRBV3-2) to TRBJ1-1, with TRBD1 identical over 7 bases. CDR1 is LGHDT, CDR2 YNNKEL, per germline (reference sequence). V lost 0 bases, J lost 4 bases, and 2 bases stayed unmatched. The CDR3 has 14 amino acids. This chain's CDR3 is CASSQEYRGTEAFF. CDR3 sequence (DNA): TGTGCCAGCAGCCAAGAGTACAGGGGCACTGAAGCTTTCTTT.

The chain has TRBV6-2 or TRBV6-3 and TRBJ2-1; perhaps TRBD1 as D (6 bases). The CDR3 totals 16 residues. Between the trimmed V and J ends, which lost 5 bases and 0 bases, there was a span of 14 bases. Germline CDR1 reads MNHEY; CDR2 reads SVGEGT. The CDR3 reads CASSLRQAYSYNEQFF. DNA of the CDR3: TGTGCCAGCAGTCTGCGACAGGCGTACTCCTACAATGAGCAGTTCTTC.

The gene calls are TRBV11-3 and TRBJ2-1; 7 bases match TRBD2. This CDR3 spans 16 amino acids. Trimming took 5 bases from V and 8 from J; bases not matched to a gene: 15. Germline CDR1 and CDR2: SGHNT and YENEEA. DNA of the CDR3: TGTGCCAGCAGCCGGGGGTTCAGCGGGGCCTCCCATGAGCAGTTCTTC. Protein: CASSRGFSGASHEQFF.

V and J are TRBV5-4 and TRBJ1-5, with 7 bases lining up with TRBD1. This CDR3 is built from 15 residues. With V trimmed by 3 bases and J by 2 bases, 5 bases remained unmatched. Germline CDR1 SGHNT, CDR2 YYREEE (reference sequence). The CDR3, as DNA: TGTGCCAGCAGCTCGCAGGGGGACGGCAATCAGCCCCAGCATTTT. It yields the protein CASSSQGDGNQPQHF.

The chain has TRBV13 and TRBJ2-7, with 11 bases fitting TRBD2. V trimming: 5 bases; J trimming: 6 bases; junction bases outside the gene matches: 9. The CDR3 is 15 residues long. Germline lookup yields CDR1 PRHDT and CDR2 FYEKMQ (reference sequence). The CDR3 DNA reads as TGTGCCAGCAGCCCCGCTAGCGGGGGGCTTCCCGAGCAGTACTTC. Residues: CASSPASGGLPEQYF.

Here the CDR3 DNA reads TGTGCCAGCAGTGACGGGTACGAGCAGTACTTC. Its translation is CASSDGYEQYF. This sequence joins TRBV25-1 and TRBJ2-7; the D is unclear. Between the trimmed V and J ends, which lost 3 bases and 4 bases, there was a span of 4 bases. Germline CDR1 is MGHDK and CDR2 is SYGVNS. The CDR3 contains 11 residues.

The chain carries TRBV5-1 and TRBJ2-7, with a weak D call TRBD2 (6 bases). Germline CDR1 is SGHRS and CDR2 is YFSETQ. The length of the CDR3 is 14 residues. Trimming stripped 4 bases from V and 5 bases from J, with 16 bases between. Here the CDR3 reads CASSPVGGADEQYF. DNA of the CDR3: TGCGCCAGCAGCCCCGTTGGAGGGGCCGACGAGCAGTACTTC.

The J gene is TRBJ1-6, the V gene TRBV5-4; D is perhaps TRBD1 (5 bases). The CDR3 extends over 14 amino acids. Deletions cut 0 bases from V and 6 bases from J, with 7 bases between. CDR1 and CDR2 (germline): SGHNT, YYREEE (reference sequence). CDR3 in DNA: TGTGCCAGCAGCTTGGTAGGGGCTAATTCACCCCTCCACTTT. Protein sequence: CASSLVGANSPLHF. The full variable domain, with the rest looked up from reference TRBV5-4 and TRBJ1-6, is ETGVTQSPTHLIKTRGQQVTLRCSSQSGHNTVSWYQQALGQGPQFIFQYYREEENGRGNFPPRFSGLQFPNYSSELNVNALELDDSALYLCASSLVGANSPLHFGNGTRLTVT.

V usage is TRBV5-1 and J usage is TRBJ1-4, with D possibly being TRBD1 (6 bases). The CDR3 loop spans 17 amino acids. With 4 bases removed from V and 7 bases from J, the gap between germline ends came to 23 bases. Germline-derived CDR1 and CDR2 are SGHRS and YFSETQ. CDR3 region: CASSLTGTTAPIEKLFF. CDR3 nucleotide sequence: TGCGCCAGCAGCCTTACCGGGACAACCGCCCCTATTGAAAAACTGTTTTTT. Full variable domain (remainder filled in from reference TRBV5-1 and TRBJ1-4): KAGVTQTPRYLIKTRGQQVTLSCSPISGHRSVSWYQQTPGQGLQFLFEYFSETQRNKGNFPGRFSGRQFSNSRSEMNVSTLELGDSALYLCASSLTGTTAPIEKLFFGSGTQLSVL.

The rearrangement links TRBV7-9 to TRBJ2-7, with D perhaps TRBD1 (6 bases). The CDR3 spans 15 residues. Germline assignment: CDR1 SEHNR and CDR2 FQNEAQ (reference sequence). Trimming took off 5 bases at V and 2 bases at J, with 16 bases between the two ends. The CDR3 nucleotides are TGTGCCAGCAGCCGGACCACAGGGCTCCCCTACGAGCAGTACTTC. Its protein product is CASSRTTGLPYEQYF.

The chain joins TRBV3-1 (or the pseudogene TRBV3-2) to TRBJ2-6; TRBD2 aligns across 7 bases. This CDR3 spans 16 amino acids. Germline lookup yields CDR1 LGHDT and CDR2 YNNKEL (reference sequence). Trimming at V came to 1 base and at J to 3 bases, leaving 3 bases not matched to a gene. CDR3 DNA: TGTGCCAGCAGCCAAGGACTAGCTAGTGGGGCCAACGTCCTGACTTTC. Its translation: CASSQGLASGANVLTF.